The rows below give T cell receptor beta chains drawn from one sample of a study of T cell repertoires in cytomegalovirus infection. One entry per CDR3 protein results from TCRdb running MiXCR on the reads. The sample has hundreds of thousands of distinct CDR3 sequences, more than 25% seen once. No antigen is known for these receptors. Sample: cultured CD8+ T cells from PBMCs, taken from culture after CMV antigen stimulation. The origin of the receptors is a human donor in good health (CMV status not recorded). Some clones in this sample may be carry-over from other donors' samples. CDR3s include the opening cysteine and the closing phenylalanine or tryptophan. A D gene is named only where the DNA matches it firmly. The size of a clone is reported for some rows only, either as once, few or many, or as a class for expanded clones.

>TRBJ2-1|TRBD1|-|TRBV28
CAGSLEGQGNNEQFF
TGTGCCGGCAGTTTAGAGGGACAGGGGAACAATGAGCAGTTCTTC
>TRBJ2-1|TRBD2|-|TRBV6-5
CASSSLPPIAGVYNEQFF
TGTGCCAGCAGCTCACTACCCCCTATAGCGGGGGTCTACAATGAGCAGTTCTTC
>TRBJ2-2|-|-|TRBV20-1
CSARDLRVSTGELFF
TGCAGTGCTAGAGATCTGAGGGTGAGCACCGGGGAGCTGTTTTTT
>TRBJ1-2|-|few|TRBV6-5
CASSYSQNYGYTF
TGTGCCAGCAGTTACTCCCAGAACTATGGCTACACCTTC
>TRBJ2-1|-|few|TRBV19
CASSEPYNEQFF
TGTGCCAGTAGTGAACCATACAATGAGCAGTTCTTC
>TRBJ2-7|TRBD2|many|TRBV7-2
CASSLAPSGGRDEQYF
TGTGCCAGCAGCTTAGCCCCTAGCGGGGGGAGGGACGAGCAGTACTTC
>TRBJ2-1|-|few|TRBV6-5
CASSFHLQGDNEQFF
TGTGCCAGCAGTTTCCATCTGCAGGGAGACAATGAGCAGTTCTTC
>TRBJ1-4|-|-|TRBV7-9
CASRVPDSGDLNEKLFF
TGTGCCAGCAGAGTTCCGGACAGCGGCGACTTAAATGAAAAACTGTTTTTT
>TRBJ2-3|-|-|TRBV7-9
CASSLENRGEDTQYF
TGTGCCAGCAGCTTAGAGAATAGGGGGGAAGATACGCAGTATTTT
>TRBJ1-5|-|-|TRBV20-1
CSASSGGRNQPQHF
TGCAGTGCTAGTTCGGGGGGCAGGAATCAGCCCCAGCATTTT
>TRBJ1-1|TRBD1|-|TRBV9
CASSVRSGQGASAEAFF
TGTGCCAGCAGCGTACGATCGGGACAGGGGGCGAGCGCTGAAGCTTTCTTT
>TRBJ2-7|TRBD1|few|TRBV19
CASSPGTGTEQYF
TGTGCCAGTAGTCCGGGGACAGGGACCGAGCAGTACTTC
>TRBJ1-2|-|few|TRBV7-9
CASIHSTNYGYTF
TGTGCCAGCATCCACAGCACTAACTATGGCTACACCTTC